This TCR beta chain was profiled in a study of beta chain features in type 1 diabetes. Broader study findings: Insertion counts at VDJ junctions were lower in type 1 diabetes patients, who also showed more deletions there. Researchers report that Type 1 diabetes patients had moderately but significantly shorter TCRB CDR3s across all four CD4+ subsets.

In this sample, this clone turned up once. Its target is unknown. Expressed TCRB transcripts were sequenced because the isolated RNA had all been reverse transcribed beforehand. Method: immunoSEQ multiplex PCR; TCRdb's copy keeps in-frame clones and lacks some. The sample lists about 280,000 clones; approximately 16% were seen once. This CDR3 contains 14 residues. Trimming stripped 5 bases from V and 5 bases from J, with 15 bases between. Germline V gene lookup returns CDR1 SEHNR and CDR2 FQNEAQ (reference sequence). This receptor was obtained from a man aged 18-30 years with type 1 diabetes. The gene calls are TRBV7-9 and TRBJ2-5; the D is unclear. Sequencing was done on a sample of naive CD4+ T cells from blood. Written as DNA, the CDR3 is TGTGCCAGCAGCCTACTCTTATTTTTGGAGACCCAGTACTTC. This gives the protein CASSLLLFLETQYF.